There are a few counts of the clone carrying this T cell receptor beta chain. Trimming shortened V by 5 bases and J by 3 bases, and 12 bases separated the two germline ends. This CDR3 is 14 amino acids long. Germline V gene data show CDR1 as SGHTA and CDR2 as FQGNSA. Using CD45RO/CCR7/CD25/CD127/CD95/CD27, CD4+ naive, central memory, regulatory and stem cell-like memory cells were sorted. The data derive from a study of beta chain features in type 1 diabetes. Reverse transcribing all isolated RNA meant expressed TCRB transcripts were sequenced. The method was immunoSEQ multiplex PCR; TCRdb's version includes in-frame clones alone and lacks a portion of them. The table includes some 330,000 clones, 8% to 13% detected once.

The chain employs TRBV7-2 and TRBJ2-3; D is perhaps TRBD2 (5 bases). The material sequenced was naive CD4+ T cells from blood. The receptor comes from a woman aged 25 to 39 in good health. The CDR3 sequence: CASSPGLETDTQYF. Here the CDR3 DNA reads TGTGCCAGCAGCCCAGGACTGGAGACAGATACGCAGTATTTT.